What follows are 10 T cell receptor beta chains derived from one specimen sequenced in a study of shared clonotypes between healthy human individuals. The data were produced by immunoSEQ multiplex PCR, yet TCRdb's version contains in-frame clones alone and is incomplete. The data show around 2.3 million clones, with approximately 94% seen just once and around 0.13% held by the top ten. Specimen: naive CD4+ T cells sorted from blood. Noted subset: CD45RA+ positively selected. These receptors all come from a man between 18 and 29 years old in good health.

As regards this clone: Within the sample, other DNA sequences also encode this same CDR3. The rearrangement joins TRBV5-4 to TRBJ2-2; D may be TRBD1 or TRBD2 (5 bases each). Germline assignment: CDR1 SGHNT and CDR2 YYREEE (reference sequence). The CDR3 is made up of 15 amino acids. Trimming pared 4 bases from V and 2 bases from J, leaving 12 bases between. The CDR3 DNA follows: TGTGCCAGCAGCCCCGGGACCGCTAACACCGGGGAGCTGTTTTTT. Amino acid sequence: CASSPGTANTGELFF. Combining the CDR3 with reference TRBV5-4 and TRBJ2-2 gives the whole variable domain ETGVTQSPTHLIKTRGQQVTLRCSSQSGHNTVSWYQQALGQGPQFIFQYYREEENGRGNFPPRFSGLQFPNYSSELNVNALELDDSALYLCASSPGTANTGELFFGEGSRLTVL.

The CDR3: CASRDRGPGEKLFF. The DNA for the CDR3 is TGTGCCAGCAGAGATCGGGGACCCGGGGAAAAACTGTTTTTT. The chain carries TRBV7-6 and TRBJ1-4, with a tentative D call TRBD1 (5 bases). This CDR3 has 14 residues. Trimming took 6 bases from V and 8 from J, leaving 16 bases between them. Looked up from germline, CDR1 is SGHVS and CDR2 is FNYEAQ.

This chain connects TRBV7-2 to TRBJ2-1; D is undetermined. CDR1 is SGHTA and CDR2 is FQGNSA in the germline V gene. V lost 5 bases, J lost 13 bases, and 18 bases lay in between. The CDR3 is 13 amino acids. The CDR3 sequence is CASSLRTAEPQFF. In DNA form, the CDR3 reads TGTGCCAGCAGCCTAAGAACTGCCGAACCTCAGTTCTTC. Full variable domain (outside the CDR3, taken from reference TRBV7-2 and TRBJ2-1): GAGVSQSPSNKVTEKGKDVELRCDPISGHTALYWYRQSLGQGLEFLIYFQGNSAPDKSGLPSDRFSAERTGGSVSTLTIQRTQQEDSAVYLCASSLRTAEPQFFGPGTRLTVL.

The chain is built from TRBV6-6 and TRBJ1-3; 8 bases are a match to TRBD1. V dropped 6 bases and J dropped 3; count of bases not matched to a gene: 7. The CDR3 loop spans 15 amino acids. The germline V gene encodes CDR1 MNHNY and CDR2 SVGAGI (reference sequence). Here the CDR3 reads CASRETGVGGNTIYF. Here the CDR3 DNA reads TGTGCCAGCAGGGAGACAGGGGTGGGTGGAAACACCATATATTTT.

The rearrangement joins TRBV9 to TRBJ1-1; 9 bases map to TRBD1. Germline loops: CDR1 SGDLS, CDR2 YYNGEE. The CDR3 is made up of 14 amino acids. Trimming cost V 4 bases and J 1 base; bases outside gene matches: 2. Here the CDR3 DNA reads TGTGCCAGCAGCCCGGGACAGGGGAACACTGAAGCTTTCTTT. Translated, it gives CASSPGQGNTEAFF.

The chain employs TRBV27 and TRBJ1-5; TRBD1 agrees at 7 bases. The CDR3 covers 15 residues. Trimming took 6 bases from V and 9 from J; bases not matched to a gene: 14. Germline V gives CDR1 MNHEY, CDR2 SMNVEV (reference sequence). In DNA form, the CDR3 reads TGTGCCAGCAGAGGCCAAACGACAGGGCCGGGGCCCCAGCATTTT. Encoded protein: CASRGQTTGPGPQHF.

The chain couples TRBV5-1 to TRBJ1-3; D unclear. Trimming shortened V by 3 bases and J by 2 bases, and 15 bases separated the two germline ends. Germline CDR1 reads SGHRS; CDR2 reads YFSETQ. The CDR3 extends over 16 amino acids. Here the CDR3 DNA reads TGCGCCAGCAGCTCTGACGGACGCTTCGCTGGAAACACCATATATTTT. Encoded protein: CASSSDGRFAGNTIYF.

The chain has TRBV29-1 and TRBJ1-2, with D possibly being TRBD1 (6 bases). The CDR3 spans 13 residues. Trimming stripped 4 bases from V and 3 bases from J, with 12 bases between. Looked up from germline, CDR1 is SQVTM and CDR2 is ANQGSEA. The CDR3 protein is CSVVGGADYGYTF. The CDR3 bases are TGCAGCGTTGTGGGGGGCGCAGACTATGGCTACACCTTC. The whole variable domain, filled in from reference TRBV29-1 and TRBJ1-2, reads SAVISQKPSRDICQRGTSLTIQCQVDSQVTMMFWYRQQPGQSLTLIATANQGSEATYESGFVIDKFPISRPNLTFSTLTVSNMSPEDSSIYLCSVVGGADYGYTFGSGTRLTVV.

To note about this clone: Other nucleotide sequences in the sample specify the same CDR3. The J gene is TRBJ2-3, the V gene TRBV7-6; D remains ambiguous. The CDR3 has 14 amino acids. Trimming left V 0 bases short and J 0 bases short, with 4 bases between. Germline V lookup: CDR1 SGHVS, CDR2 FNYEAQ. The CDR3 protein is CASSLAGSTDTQYF. The DNA for the CDR3 is TGTGCCAGCAGCTTAGCCGGTAGCACAGATACGCAGTATTTT.

The chain combines TRBV11-2 with TRBJ2-7, with TRBD2 identical over 8 bases. This CDR3 contains 15 residues. The germline CDR1 and CDR2 sequences are SGHAT and FQNNGV. With V trimmed by 5 bases and J by 4 bases, 10 bases remained unmatched. CDR3 DNA: TGTGCCAGCAGCAAAGCGGGAGTTGGGGTTTACGAGCAGTACTTC. This codes for CASSKAGVGVYEQYF.